Shown below are 7 T cell receptor beta chains from a single sample sequenced in a study of cytomegalovirus exposure and HLA in healthy donors. Use of 60 Vbeta and 13 Jbeta primers characterized the PCR. Measured with immunoSEQ multiplex PCR; TCRdb has only the in-frame clones, and not every one. The data hold roughly 120,000 clones, with about 73% observed a single time. Specimen: PBMCs. Source of these receptors: a woman in her twenties or thirties in good health and CMV-seronegative.

This chain connects TRBV14 to TRBJ1-4, with 10 bases fitting TRBD1. Losses at the gene ends were 1 base for V and 7 bases for J; bases not matched to a gene: 9. Germline CDR1 is SGHDN and CDR2 is FVKESK. The CDR3 loop spans 17 amino acids. The CDR3 sequence: CASSQGDRDRGLEKLFF. The CDR3 DNA reads TGTGCCAGCAGCCAAGGAGACCGGGACAGGGGCCTTGAAAAACTGTTTTTT.

V and J are TRBV6-5 and TRBJ2-1; 10 bases agree with TRBD2. The CDR3 has 16 residues. The V segment lost 2 bases and the J segment 3 bases; nucleotides outside the gene matches: 4. From germline, CDR1 is MNHEY and CDR2 SVGAGI. CDR3 sequence reads: CASSYVAGGSYNEQFF. The CDR3 nucleotides are TGTGCCAGCAGTTACGTAGCGGGAGGCAGCTACAATGAGCAGTTCTTC.

The chain recombines TRBV7-9 with TRBJ2-2, with D tentatively TRBD2 (6 bases). The V and J ends lost 9 bases and 0 bases respectively, with 8 bases between them. CDR1 is SEHNR, CDR2 FQNEAQ, per germline (reference sequence). The CDR3 totals 13 residues. The CDR3 DNA sequence: TGTGCCAGTTGGGGGGCGAACACCGGGGAGCTGTTTTTT. It encodes CASWGANTGELFF.

The rearrangement links TRBV28 to TRBJ1-2, with 9 bases aligning to TRBD1. The V gene end was trimmed by 6 bases and the J gene end by 8 bases; junction bases not matched to a gene: 7. This CDR3 has 13 amino acids. Germline V lookup: CDR1 MDHEN, CDR2 SYDVKM. CDR3 in amino acids: CASSWGQGRGYTF. The DNA for the CDR3 is TGTGCCAGCAGCTGGGGACAGGGTCGCGGCTACACCTTC.

The chain couples TRBV29-1 to TRBJ2-7, with D tentatively TRBD1 (6 bases). Trimming took off 1 base at V and 2 bases at J, with 15 bases between the two ends. Per the germline V gene, CDR1 is SQVTM and CDR2 is ANQGSEA. This CDR3 region has 15 residues. For the CDR3, the DNA is TGCAGCGTTGAAGTGCCCGGGACACCTACCTACGAGCAGTACTTC. It is translated as CSVEVPGTPTYEQYF.

This clone turned up a few times. The chain employs TRBV6-4 and TRBJ2-1; TRBD2 matches 15 bases. Germline V gives CDR1 MRHNA, CDR2 SNTAGT. Trimming took 0 bases from V and 7 from J; bases not matched to a gene: 1. This CDR3 is built from 16 residues. The CDR3 region is CASSDSGLAGGNEQFF. CDR3 bases: TGTGCCAGCAGTGACTCCGGACTAGCGGGGGGGAATGAGCAGTTCTTC.

This clone was counted only a few times. V is TRBV29-1 and J is TRBJ2-5, with 12 bases aligning to TRBD2. The ends lost 0 bases at V and 1 base at J; junction bases unmatched: 12. The CDR3 has 19 residues. CDR1 SQVTM and CDR2 ANQGSEA come from the germline V gene. The CDR3 region is CSVEDRLAGGRGSQETQYF. Written as DNA, the CDR3 is TGCAGCGTTGAAGATCGTCTAGCGGGGGGGCGAGGTTCCCAAGAGACCCAGTACTTC.